This T cell receptor (beta chain) was found in a study of CD8 T cells in Susac syndrome (dated 2019 in TCRdb). In terms of the full investigation: Repertoire sequencing was used to test whether CD8+ T cell activation and differentiation in Susac syndrome was antigen driven. CD8+ T cell repertoire clonality was compared between 12 healthy donors, approximately 14 Susac syndrome patients and approximately 16 multiple sclerosis patients. The full study reports these points: The number of individuals in the TCR sequencing and HLA analysis was acknowledged as relatively small.

About this clonotype: There is no known antigen for this receptor. No much larger clonotype is one base removed from it; base qualities were not supplied.

RNA was extracted using the RNeasy kit, and about 0.5 to 1 ug of the RNA was reverse transcribed with random hexamers. The immunoSEQ multiplex PCR assay, which covers 54 Vbeta and 13 Jbeta segments, was used to amplify TCR beta CDR3 regions. PCR amplification bias was corrected using a synthetic template baseline for primer optimization and computational correction. For the original study's pipeline: Reads were assigned to V, D and J genes according to IMGT and analyzed in immunoSEQ Analyzer, with only productive sequences retained. To calculate clonality, Shannon entropy was normalized by log2 of the number of productive unique sequences and then subtracted from one. Public and private clones were assessed among the 100 most prevalent clones of each patient and control. Clones were defined as Susac-specific if absent from the healthy and MS cohorts, from 1052 published viral clones and from other ImmuneACCESS disease sequences. Through fastp at Q25 and MiXCR, TCRdb rebuilt clones from the public reads, retaining in-frame beta chains. Entries are consolidated by CDR3 protein sequence, retaining the most common genes and DNA. The V and J calls reflect TCRdb's pipeline rather than the authors' work. For this sample there are about 120,000 distinct CDR3 sequences; 85% to 95% appear just once. The top ten clonotypes cover about 0.12% of the sample.

The CDR3 measures 13 amino acids from cysteine to phenylalanine. Solely the CDR3 DNA is kept, with 39 bases framed from the first base. Sequences SGHTA (CDR1) and FQGNSA (CDR2) are obtained from the germline V gene. The V and J ends are trimmed by 8 bases and 11 bases, leaving 21 bases between them. Peripheral blood CD8+ and CD4+ T cells from healthy donors, Susac syndrome patients and multiple sclerosis patients were profiled using high-throughput TCR beta sequencing. The healthy donors served as controls matched for age and sex. CD8+ TEMRA cells were enriched by FACS, while bulk CD8+ and CD4+ T cells were purified by magnetic negative isolation. Blood was drawn into EDTA tubes, processed within 24 hours, and PBMCs were isolated by density gradient centrifugation. PBMCs intended for TCR sequencing were frozen in liquid nitrogen and were later thawed in a 37 degrees C water bath. Purity of sorted or isolated CD4+, CD8+ and CD8+ TEMRA cells was at least 90%.

Sequencing was carried out using CD8+ T cells from PBMCs. The receptor comes from a human donor in good health. Here the chain combines TRBV7-2 and TRBJ2-5; perhaps TRBD1 is the D gene, with 6 bases matching. The DNA sequence is TGTGCCAGCGGGGGCCTGCCGAATGATGAGCAGTACTTC. This gives the protein CASGGLPNDEQYF.